The 14 T cell receptor beta chains given below trace back to one sample, sequenced in a study of vaccination and CD4 T cells after COVID-19. The time point: late sampling 161 to 241 days after vaccination in a few convalescent patients. TCRdb fed the PCR reads into MiXCR, producing one record per CDR3 protein. The sample holds about 30,000 distinct CDR3 sequences; about half are singletons and the top ten take 5.5% to 7.5%. This specimen was CD4+ T cells from blood, taken about 7 months after SARS-CoV-2 vaccination. The receptor source for this set is a human donor who had recovered from COVID-19.

This clonotype came up a few times. V usage is TRBV20-1 and J usage is TRBJ2-3; 10 nucleotides line up with TRBD1. Germline CDR1 reads DFQATT; CDR2 reads SNEGSKA (reference sequence). CDR3 length: 15 residues. J gave up 5 bases and V 3 bases, and 8 bases lay outside the gene matches. The CDR3 nucleotides read TGCAGTGCTAGGAAGGGACAGGGGATCGGAGATACGCAGTATTTT. Its translation is CSARKGQGIGDTQYF.

V and J are TRBV6-1 and TRBJ1-1; 8 bases are a match to TRBD1. This CDR3 region has 17 residues. Trimming took 2 bases from V and 1 from J; bases not matched to a gene: 9. Germline V lookup: CDR1 MNHNS, CDR2 SASEGT. In DNA form, the CDR3 reads TGTGCCAGCAGTGAATATTGGCAGGGGGCCTCGAACACTGAAGCTTTCTTT. Translation: CASSEYWQGASNTEAFF.

In this sample, this clonotype turned up a few times. The gene calls are TRBV6-5 and TRBJ1-2; D unclear. Trimming cost V 0 bases and J 6 bases, with 8 bases left between them. The CDR3 covers 13 residues. Germline V lookup: CDR1 MNHEY, CDR2 SVGAGI. DNA for the CDR3: TGTGCCAGCAGTTACTCGTCCACGCATGGCTACACCTTC. Translating it yields CASSYSSTHGYTF.

The J gene is TRBJ1-5, the V gene TRBV2, with D uncertain. Looked up from germline, CDR1 is SNHLY and CDR2 is FYNNEI. V was trimmed by 4 bases and J by 7 bases, leaving 14 bases between them. This CDR3 region has 14 residues. CDR3 loop: CASSGVGMGQPQHF. In DNA form, the CDR3 reads TGTGCCAGCAGTGGCGTAGGGATGGGACAGCCCCAGCATTTT.

This clonotype has just a few counts. The chain joins TRBV7-2 to TRBJ1-5; 12 bases are shared with TRBD1. V was clipped by 5 bases and J by 7 bases; unmatched bases: 12. The germline gives CDR1 SGHTA, CDR2 FQGNSA. This CDR3 is 17 amino acids long. CDR3 in DNA: TGTGCCAGCAGCCCGAGATCGGGACAGGGGGCTTGGCAGCCCCAGCATTTT. Its protein is CASSPRSGQGAWQPQHF.

The chain is built from TRBV30 and TRBJ1-2; D gene ambiguous. CDR1 and CDR2 (germline): GTSNPN, SVGIG (reference sequence). The CDR3 totals 11 residues. Trimming took 4 bases from V and 5 from J, leaving 8 bases between them. CDR3 sequence reads: CAWKASYGYTF. As DNA, the CDR3 is TGTGCCTGGAAGGCGTCGTATGGCTACACCTTC.

This clonotype was detected once. This chain links TRBV7-2 with TRBJ2-1, with TRBD2 as a possible D gene (6 bases). CDR1 SGHTA and CDR2 FQGNSA come from the germline V gene. V was pared by 4 bases and J by 0 bases, with 10 bases between. The CDR3 loop spans 15 amino acids. The CDR3 region is CASSSRRGSYNEQFF. In nucleotides, the CDR3 is TGTGCCAGCAGCTCGCGGAGGGGCTCCTACAATGAGCAGTTCTTC.

This clonotype was seen only a few times. V is TRBV27 and J is TRBJ1-6, with a possible D match to TRBD1 (5 bases). Trimming took 6 bases from V and 2 from J, leaving 14 bases between them. The length of the CDR3 is 16 residues. The germline gives CDR1 MNHEY, CDR2 SMNVEV (reference sequence). The CDR3 protein is CASSHARGTYNSPLHF. The CDR3 coding sequence is TGTGCCAGCAGCCATGCGAGGGGCACCTATAATTCACCCCTCCACTTT.

This clonotype was found a few times. V and J are TRBV20-1 and TRBJ1-1; D ambiguous. The CDR3 has 14 residues. Germline V gene sequence: CDR1 DFQATT, CDR2 SNEGSKA (reference sequence). V was clipped by 6 bases and J by 2 bases, with 16 bases between them. CDR3 DNA: TGCAGTGCCCCGGATGCCGGAAATAACACTGAAGCTTTCTTT. It codes for CSAPDAGNNTEAFF.

The chain recombines TRBV10-3 with TRBJ2-3, with 10 bases that match TRBD2. Germline CDR1 is ENHRY and CDR2 is SYGVKD. The CDR3 has 15 residues. V trimming: 4 bases; J trimming: 1 base; junction bases outside the gene matches: 2. Written as DNA, the CDR3 is TGTGCCATCAGTGCCCTAGCGGGGGGCACAGATACGCAGTATTTT. Translation gives CAISALAGGTDTQYF.

This sequence joins TRBV27 and TRBJ2-5, with D tentatively TRBD2 (6 bases). The CDR3 sequence is 15 residues long. The germline gives CDR1 MNHEY, CDR2 SMNVEV (reference sequence). V gave up 4 bases and J gave up 4 bases, with 16 bases separating them. In DNA form, the CDR3 reads TGTGCCAGCAGTTCCCGGACTACCCGGGGAGAGACCCAGTACTTC. Translating it yields CASSSRTTRGETQYF.

V and J are TRBV7-2 and TRBJ2-6, with 10 bases aligning to TRBD2. CDR1 SGHTA and CDR2 FQGNSA come from the germline V gene. The J segment lost 4 bases and the V segment lost 5 bases, leaving 8 bases of the junction unmatched. This CDR3 is built from 17 residues. This CDR3 reads CASSQSLAGPGANVLTF. The CDR3, as DNA: TGTGCCAGCAGCCAGTCACTAGCGGGACCCGGGGCCAACGTCCTGACTTTC.

The chain combines TRBV20-1 with TRBJ2-3; D gene ambiguous. Trimming took 6 bases from V and 4 from J, leaving 14 bases between them. This CDR3 has 13 residues. Germline CDR1 is DFQATT and CDR2 is SNEGSKA (reference sequence). In nucleotides, the CDR3 is TGCAGTGCCCAGGAGTCACCCGCAGATACGCAGTATTTT. Translating it yields CSAQESPADTQYF.

This clonotype was seen a few times. The J gene is TRBJ2-1, the V gene TRBV7-2; 11 bases line up with TRBD2. Unmatched junction bases numbered 9, after V lost 1 base and J lost 10 bases. Per the germline V gene, CDR1 is SGHTA and CDR2 is FQGNSA. The CDR3 is 16 residues long. The CDR3 coding sequence is TGTGCCAGCAGCTTAGGTTATAGCGGGAGGGCCCGCGAGCAGTTCTTC. It codes for CASSLGYSGRAREQFF. Supplemented by reference TRBV7-2 and TRBJ2-1, the full variable domain reads GAGVSQSPSNKVTEKGKDVELRCDPISGHTALYWYRQSLGQGLEFLIYFQGNSAPDKSGLPSDRFSAERTGGSVSTLTIQRTQQEDSAVYLCASSLGYSGRAREQFFGPGTRLTVL.